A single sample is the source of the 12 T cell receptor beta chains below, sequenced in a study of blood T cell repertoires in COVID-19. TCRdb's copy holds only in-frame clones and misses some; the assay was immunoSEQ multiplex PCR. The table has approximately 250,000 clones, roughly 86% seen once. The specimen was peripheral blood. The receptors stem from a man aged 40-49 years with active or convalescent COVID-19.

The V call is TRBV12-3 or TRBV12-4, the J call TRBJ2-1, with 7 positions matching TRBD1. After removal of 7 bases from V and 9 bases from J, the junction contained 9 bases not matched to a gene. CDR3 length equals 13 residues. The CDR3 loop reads CASTIKGGTEQFF. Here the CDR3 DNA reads TGTGCCAGCACCATTAAAGGGGGCACTGAGCAGTTCTTC.

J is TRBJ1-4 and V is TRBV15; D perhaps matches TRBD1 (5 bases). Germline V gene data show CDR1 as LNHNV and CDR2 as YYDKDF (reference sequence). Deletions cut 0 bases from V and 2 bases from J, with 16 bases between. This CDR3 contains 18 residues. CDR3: CATSREGQAEGTNEKLFF. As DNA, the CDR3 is TGTGCCACCAGCAGAGAGGGGCAGGCGGAGGGCACTAATGAAAAACTGTTTTTT.

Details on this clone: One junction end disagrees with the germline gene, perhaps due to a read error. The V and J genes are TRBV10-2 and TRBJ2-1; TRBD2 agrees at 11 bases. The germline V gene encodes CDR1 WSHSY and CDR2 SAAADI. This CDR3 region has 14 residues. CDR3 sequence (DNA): TGCGCCAGCGGTGATAGCGGGGGGGCCGATGAGCAGTTCTTC. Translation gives CASGDSGGADEQFF.

CDR3 DNA sequence: TGTGCCAGCAGTGGGGGACTAGCGGGAGGGCGAGAGCAGTACTTC. Translation: CASSGGLAGGREQYF. The chain employs TRBV2 and TRBJ2-7; 16 positions match TRBD2. V lost 4 bases, J lost 7 bases, and 4 bases stayed unmatched. Germline V gene data show CDR1 as SNHLY and CDR2 as FYNNEI. CDR3 size: 15 residues.

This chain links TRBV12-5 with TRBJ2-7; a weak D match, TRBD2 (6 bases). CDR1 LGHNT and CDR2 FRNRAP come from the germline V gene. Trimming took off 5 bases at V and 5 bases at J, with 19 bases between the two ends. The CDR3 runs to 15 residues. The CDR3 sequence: CASGALGRGSHEQYF. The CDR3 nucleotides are TGTGCTAGTGGTGCCCTGGGTCGGGGGTCCCACGAGCAGTACTTC.

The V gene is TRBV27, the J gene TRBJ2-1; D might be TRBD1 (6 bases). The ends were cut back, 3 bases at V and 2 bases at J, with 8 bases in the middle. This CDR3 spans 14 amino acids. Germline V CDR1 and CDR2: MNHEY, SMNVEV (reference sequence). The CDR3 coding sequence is TGTGCCAGCAGTTTTGGGGGCCCCTACAATGAGCAGTTCTTC. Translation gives CASSFGGPYNEQFF.

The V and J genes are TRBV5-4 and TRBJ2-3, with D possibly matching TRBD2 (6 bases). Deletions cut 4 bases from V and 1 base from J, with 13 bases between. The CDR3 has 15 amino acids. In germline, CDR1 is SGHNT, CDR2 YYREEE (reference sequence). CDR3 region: CASSPPGGGTDTQYF. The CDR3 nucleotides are TGTGCCAGCAGCCCCCCAGGCGGGGGCACAGATACGCAGTATTTT.

The CDR3 loop reads CASSYGQGGAYEQYF. CDR3 bases: TGCGCCAGCAGCTACGGACAGGGTGGGGCCTACGAGCAGTACTTC. This sequence joins TRBV5-1 and TRBJ2-7, with 8 bases matching TRBD1. Germline lookup yields CDR1 SGHRS and CDR2 YFSETQ. The junction had 7 bases not matched to a gene; V was cut back by 3 bases and J by 2 bases. This CDR3 comprises 15 residues.

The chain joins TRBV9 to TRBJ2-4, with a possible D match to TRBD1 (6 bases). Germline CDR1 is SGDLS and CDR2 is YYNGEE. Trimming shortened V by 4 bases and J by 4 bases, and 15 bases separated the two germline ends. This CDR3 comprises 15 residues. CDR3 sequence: CASSSRTEPKNIQYF. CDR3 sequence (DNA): TGTGCCAGCAGCTCCCGGACAGAGCCAAAAAACATTCAGTACTTC.

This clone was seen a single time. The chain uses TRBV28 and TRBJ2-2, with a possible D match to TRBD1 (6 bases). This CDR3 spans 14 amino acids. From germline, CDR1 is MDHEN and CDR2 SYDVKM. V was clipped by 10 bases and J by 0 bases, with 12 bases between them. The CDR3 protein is CATRWTANTGELFF. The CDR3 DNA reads TGTGCCACCAGGTGGACAGCGAACACCGGGGAGCTGTTTTTT.

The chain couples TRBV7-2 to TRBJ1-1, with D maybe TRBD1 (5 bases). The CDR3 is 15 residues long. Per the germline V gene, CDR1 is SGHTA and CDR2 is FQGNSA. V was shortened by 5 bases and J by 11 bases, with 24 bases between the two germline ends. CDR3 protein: CASSPRGGATLVAFF. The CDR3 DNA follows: TGTGCCAGCAGCCCCAGAGGAGGGGCCACCCTTGTGGCTTTCTTT.

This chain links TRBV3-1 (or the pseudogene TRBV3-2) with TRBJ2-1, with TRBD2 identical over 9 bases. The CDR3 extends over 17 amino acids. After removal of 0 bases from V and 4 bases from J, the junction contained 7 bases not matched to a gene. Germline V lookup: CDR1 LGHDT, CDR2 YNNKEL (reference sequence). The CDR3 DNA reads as TGTGCCAGCAGCCAAGAGGGGCTAGCGGGGTCATACAATGAGCAGTTCTTC. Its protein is CASSQEGLAGSYNEQFF.